This entry lists 27 T cell receptor beta chains sequenced from one sample in a study of blood T cell repertoires in COVID-19. TCRdb's table, derived via immunoSEQ multiplex PCR, lists solely in-frame clones and lacks some. The sample carries about 160,000 clones, approximately 84% recorded once. Source material: peripheral blood. These receptors were collected from a woman over 75 with acute or convalescent COVID-19.

J is TRBJ1-5 and V is TRBV30, with a weak D call TRBD1 (5 bases). Germline V lookup: CDR1 GTSNPN, CDR2 SVGIG (reference sequence). V lost 1 base, J lost 5 bases, and 12 bases lay in between. CDR3 length: 14 residues. The CDR3: CAWSAGVGDQPQHF. The DNA of the CDR3 is TGTGCCTGGAGTGCGGGGGTAGGGGATCAGCCCCAGCATTTT.

This chain uses TRBV3-1 (or the pseudogene TRBV3-2) with TRBJ1-6; D possibly corresponds to TRBD1 (5 bases). Between the trimmed V and J ends, which lost 0 bases and 8 bases, there was a span of 14 bases. This CDR3 region has 16 residues. Germline V gives CDR1 LGHDT, CDR2 YNNKEL (reference sequence). The CDR3 nucleotides read TGTGCCAGCAGCCAAGACAGGGTCTATGGAGATTCACCCCTCCACTTT. This translates into CASSQDRVYGDSPLHF.

In nucleotides, the CDR3 is TGTGCCAGCAGTGAGCGGGAGGCCCTCTACAATGAGCAGTTCTTC. It encodes CASSEREALYNEQFF. This chain links TRBV9 with TRBJ2-1; TRBD2 matches at 9 bases. The V segment lost 5 bases and the J segment 3 bases; nucleotides outside the gene matches: 6. CDR3 length: 15 residues. The germline CDR1 and CDR2 sequences are SGDLS and YYNGEE.

The chain has TRBV5-1 and TRBJ2-1, with TRBD2 as a possible D gene (6 bases). The V gene's germline CDR1 is SGHRS and CDR2 YFSETQ. This CDR3 spans 14 amino acids. V was shortened by 4 bases and J by 8 bases, with 16 bases between the two germline ends. The CDR3 reads CASSIQTSTDEQFF. CDR3 sequence (DNA): TGCGCCAGCAGCATACAAACTAGCACCGATGAGCAGTTCTTC.

A single count supports this clone. V is TRBV2 and J is TRBJ1-5, with TRBD1 matching 8 bases. The V gene end was trimmed by 5 bases and the J gene end by 5 bases; junction bases not matched to a gene: 2. The CDR3 contains 13 residues. Germline V CDR1 and CDR2: SNHLY, FYNNEI. In DNA, the CDR3 is TGTGCCAGCAGTAAACAGGGGGATCAGCCCCAGCATTTT. Encoded protein: CASSKQGDQPQHF. Supplemented by reference TRBV2 and TRBJ1-5, the full variable domain reads EPEVTQTPSHQVTQMGQEVILRCVPISNHLYFYWYRQILGQKVEFLVSFYNNEISEKSEIFDDQFSVERPDGSNFTLKIRSTKLEDSAMYFCASSKQGDQPQHFGDGTRLSIL.

The V gene is TRBV9, the J gene TRBJ1-4; weak D call: TRBD1 (6 bases). Germline loops: CDR1 SGDLS, CDR2 YYNGEE. The CDR3 runs 17 residues. The ends were cut back, 0 bases at V and 2 bases at J, with 14 bases in the middle. This CDR3 is CASSVAQGNITNEKLFF. The DNA for the CDR3 is TGTGCCAGCAGCGTAGCACAGGGAAACATCACTAATGAAAAACTGTTTTTT.

The V gene is TRBV9, the J gene TRBJ1-1; D unresolved. CDR1 and CDR2 (germline): SGDLS, YYNGEE. V lost 8 bases and J lost 1, with 6 bases in between. The CDR3 length is 11 residues. CDR3 nucleotide sequence: TGTGCCAGTGGGCAGAACACTGAAGCTTTCTTT. Its protein product is CASGQNTEAFF.

Remarks on this clone: Additional DNA sequences in this sample encode the identical CDR3. The J gene is TRBJ1-1, the V gene TRBV30, with D perhaps matching TRBD1 (6 bases). The CDR3 is 13 residues long. Germline assignment: CDR1 GTSNPN and CDR2 SVGIG (reference sequence). Trimming left V 2 bases short and J 3 bases short, with 10 bases between. CDR3 DNA sequence: TGTGCCTGGAGTTCCCAGGGGTACACTGAAGCTTTCTTT. Its translation: CAWSSQGYTEAFF.

The chain combines TRBV5-4 with TRBJ2-1; 8 bases fit TRBD1. CDR3 size: 14 residues. Germline CDR1 is SGHNT and CDR2 is YYREEE (reference sequence). V lost 4 bases, J lost 7 bases, and 7 bases stayed unmatched. The CDR3 nucleotides are TGTGCCAGCAGCCCTCGGACAGGGAGGAATGAGCAGTTCTTC. Translated: CASSPRTGRNEQFF.

The chain recombines TRBV24-1 with TRBJ2-1, with D perhaps matching TRBD1 (5 bases). Deletions cut 3 bases from V and 4 bases from J, with 9 bases between. The CDR3 runs to 14 residues. Per the germline V gene, CDR1 is KGHDR and CDR2 is SFDVKD. DNA of the CDR3: TGTGCCACCAGTGATGGGGCACCATACAATGAGCAGTTCTTC. This sequence encodes CATSDGAPYNEQFF.

The chain carries TRBV6-6 and TRBJ1-5, with 9 positions matching TRBD1. The CDR3 is 14 residues long. Unmatched junction bases numbered 1, after V lost 6 bases and J lost 1 base. Germline CDR1 MNHNY, CDR2 SVGAGI (reference sequence). The CDR3 loop reads CASRQGASNQPQHF. The CDR3 nucleotides read TGTGCCAGCAGACAGGGGGCGAGCAATCAGCCCCAGCATTTT.

The chain carries TRBV27 and TRBJ2-7, with D possibly TRBD1 on 7 matching bases. V lost 6 bases, J lost 4 bases, and 16 bases lay in between. This CDR3 contains 14 residues. Germline loops: CDR1 MNHEY, CDR2 SMNVEV (reference sequence). The CDR3, as DNA: TGTGCCAGCAGGCCCCAGGGGGGTTGGTACGAGCAGTACTTC. Residues: CASRPQGGWYEQYF.

CDR3 nucleotides: TGTGCCATCAGTGAGCAGGGCAATCAGCCCCAGCATTTT. Amino acids: CAISEQGNQPQHF. This chain uses TRBV10-3 with TRBJ1-5; D is unclear. Germline CDR1 and CDR2: ENHRY and SYGVKD. Trimming cost V 2 bases and J 2 bases, with 4 bases left between them. The CDR3 has 13 amino acids.

The CDR3 is CAISESTSGSSNTGELFF. The CDR3 DNA reads TGTGCCATCAGTGAGTCGACTAGCGGGAGCTCGAACACCGGGGAGCTGTTTTTT. This chain uses TRBV10-3 with TRBJ2-2; 12 bases agree with TRBD2. CDR1 and CDR2 (germline): ENHRY, SYGVKD. J was trimmed by 0 bases and V by 0 bases; bases with no gene match: 2. The CDR3 length is 18 residues.

This clone was seen a handful of times. The same CDR3 arises from other DNA sequences in this sample as well. V gene TRBV20-1 combines with J gene TRBJ2-5; D is ambiguous. The CDR3 covers 11 residues. Trimming took 3 bases from V and 2 from J, leaving 4 bases between them. Germline loops: CDR1 DFQATT, CDR2 SNEGSKA (reference sequence). The CDR3 nucleotides are TGCAGTGCTAGCAGTCAAGAGACCCAGTACTTC. Protein sequence: CSASSQETQYF.

The chain uses TRBV7-9 and TRBJ1-4, with D perhaps TRBD1 (6 bases). Germline loops: CDR1 SEHNR, CDR2 FQNEAQ (reference sequence). V lost 5 bases and J 3 bases, leaving 13 bases between the germline ends. This CDR3 has 15 amino acids. The DNA of the CDR3 is TGTGCCAGCAGCCCTACAGGGCTCCCTAATGAAAAACTGTTTTTT. Its protein is CASSPTGLPNEKLFF.

The chain couples TRBV7-2 to TRBJ2-1; weak D call: TRBD1 (5 bases). This CDR3 contains 14 residues. Germline CDR1 is SGHTA and CDR2 is FQGNSA. Trimming stripped 9 bases from V and 4 bases from J, with 16 bases between. CDR3 loop: CASSTRQLYNEQFF. As DNA, the CDR3 is TGTGCCAGTAGCACTCGACAGCTATACAATGAGCAGTTCTTC.

This chain joins TRBV11-2 and TRBJ2-6; TRBD1 agrees at 9 bases. Germline CDR1 is SGHAT and CDR2 is FQNNGV. V lost 2 bases, J lost 0 bases, and 8 bases stayed unmatched. This CDR3 contains 19 residues. The CDR3 DNA is TGTGCCAGCAGCTTACCCCCGGGACAGGGAAGCTCTGGGGCCAACGTCCTGACTTTC. Protein sequence: CASSLPPGQGSSGANVLTF.

The chain links TRBV3-1 (or the pseudogene TRBV3-2) to TRBJ2-5; TRBD1 is a possible D gene (6 bases). The V gene's germline CDR1 is LGHDT and CDR2 YNNKEL (reference sequence). The CDR3 is 13 amino acids. V gave up 4 bases and J gave up 2 bases, with 8 bases separating them. This chain's CDR3 is CASSLDSQETQYF. DNA of the CDR3: TGTGCCAGCAGCCTGGACAGTCAAGAGACCCAGTACTTC.

The chain joins TRBV28 to TRBJ2-3; the D gene is possibly TRBD1 (5 bases). Germline-derived CDR1 and CDR2 are MDHEN and SYDVKM. The CDR3 extends over 19 amino acids. V was cut by 4 bases and J by 1 base, with 24 bases left in between. The chain's CDR3 is CASSWGLGRGESGTDTQYF. The CDR3 DNA is TGTGCCAGCAGTTGGGGCCTGGGCCGAGGAGAGTCAGGCACAGATACGCAGTATTTT. Based on the CDR3 plus reference TRBV28 and TRBJ2-3, the full variable domain is DVKVTQSSRYLVKRTGEKVFLECVQDMDHENMFWYRQDPGLGLRLIYFSYDVKMKEKGDIPEGYSVSREKKERFSLILESASTNQTSMYLCASSWGLGRGESGTDTQYFGPGTRLTVL.

The V and J genes are TRBV19 and TRBJ1-5; D unresolved. The CDR3 runs 15 residues. V was shortened by 5 bases and J by 7 bases, with 18 bases between the two germline ends. Germline V gives CDR1 LNHDA, CDR2 SQIVND (reference sequence). CDR3 sequence: CASSPPWRDEQPQHF. CDR3 nucleotides: TGTGCCAGTAGTCCACCCTGGAGGGATGAACAGCCCCAGCATTTT.

CDR3 bases: TGTGCCAGCAGTAGCCCGAGGACAGCGAGCTATGGCTACACCTTC. Translated, it gives CASSSPRTASYGYTF. The genes are TRBV6-5 and TRBJ1-2; a weak D match, TRBD1 (6 bases). Trimming cost V 5 bases and J 4 bases, with 17 bases left between them. This CDR3 spans 15 amino acids. Germline CDR1 MNHEY, CDR2 SVGAGI.

V gene TRBV5-1 combines with J gene TRBJ2-2; 8 bases align to TRBD2. Germline V lookup: CDR1 SGHRS, CDR2 YFSETQ. The ends lost 1 base at V and 7 bases at J; junction bases unmatched: 6. This CDR3 contains 15 residues. The CDR3: CASSLSGSGDGELFF. CDR3 sequence (DNA): TGCGCCAGCAGCTTGAGCGGGAGCGGGGACGGGGAGCTGTTTTTT.

The V call is TRBV19, the J call TRBJ2-1; 7 nucleotides align to TRBD2. The CDR3 loop spans 17 amino acids. CDR1 and CDR2 from the germline V gene are LNHDA and SQIVND (reference sequence). V lost 4 bases and J lost 0; bases outside the gene matches: 9. DNA of the CDR3: TGTGCCAGTAGTAGAAAACCTAGCGGCTACTCCTACAATGAGCAGTTCTTC. Encoded protein: CASSRKPSGYSYNEQFF.

The CDR3 region is CASSSQGVLNTEAFF. The CDR3 DNA sequence: TGTGCCAGCAGCTCCCAGGGGGTCCTGAACACTGAAGCTTTCTTT. This rearrangement joins TRBV5-6 to TRBJ1-1; 7 nucleotides agree with TRBD1. The trim removed 3 bases at V and 0 bases at J, leaving 5 bases unmatched. The CDR3 spans 15 residues. Germline lookup yields CDR1 SGHDT and CDR2 YYEEEE.

The chain employs TRBV9 and TRBJ2-7; D is perhaps TRBD2 (5 bases). The germline CDR1 and CDR2 sequences are SGDLS and YYNGEE. The CDR3 sequence is 15 residues long. V lost 0 bases and J lost 1, with 11 bases in between. The CDR3: CASSVGGTGSYEQYF. For the CDR3, the DNA is TGTGCCAGCAGCGTAGGGGGTACGGGATCCTACGAGCAGTACTTC.

This sequence joins TRBV7-9 and TRBJ1-2, with 8 nucleotides matching TRBD1. The CDR3 contains 15 residues. Germline V lookup: CDR1 SEHNR, CDR2 FQNEAQ (reference sequence). With V trimmed by 2 bases and J by 5 bases, 7 bases remained unmatched. The CDR3 DNA is TGTGCCAGCAGCTTACAGGGGGCGAATCGGTATGGCTACACCTTC. This codes for CASSLQGANRYGYTF.